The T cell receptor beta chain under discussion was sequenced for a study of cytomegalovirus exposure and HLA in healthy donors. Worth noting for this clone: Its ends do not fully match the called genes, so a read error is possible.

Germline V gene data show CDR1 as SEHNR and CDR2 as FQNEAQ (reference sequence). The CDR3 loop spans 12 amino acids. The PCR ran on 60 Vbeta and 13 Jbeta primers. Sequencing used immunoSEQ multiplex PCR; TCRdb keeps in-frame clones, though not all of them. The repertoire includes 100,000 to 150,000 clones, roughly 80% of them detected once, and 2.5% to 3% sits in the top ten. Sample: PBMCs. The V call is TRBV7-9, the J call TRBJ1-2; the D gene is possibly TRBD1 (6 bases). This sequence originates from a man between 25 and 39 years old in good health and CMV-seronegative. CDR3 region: CSSSDHRDGYTF. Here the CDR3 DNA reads TGTTCCAGCAGCGATCACAGGGATGGCTACACCTTC.